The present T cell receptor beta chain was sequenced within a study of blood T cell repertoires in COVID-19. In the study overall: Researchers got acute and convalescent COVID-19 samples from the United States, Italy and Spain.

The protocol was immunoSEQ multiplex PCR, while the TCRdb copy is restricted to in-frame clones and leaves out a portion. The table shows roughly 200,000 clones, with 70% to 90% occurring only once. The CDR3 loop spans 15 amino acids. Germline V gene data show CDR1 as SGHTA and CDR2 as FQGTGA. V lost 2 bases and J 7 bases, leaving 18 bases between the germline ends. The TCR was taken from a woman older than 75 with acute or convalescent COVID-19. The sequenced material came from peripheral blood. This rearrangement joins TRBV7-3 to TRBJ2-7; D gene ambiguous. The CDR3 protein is CASSLEASLRGEQYF. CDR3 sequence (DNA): TGTGCCAGCAGCTTAGAGGCATCCCTCCGAGGAGAGCAGTACTTC. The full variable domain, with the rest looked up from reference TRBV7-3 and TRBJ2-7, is GAGVSQTPSNKVTEKGKYVELRCDPISGHTALYWYRQSLGQGPEFLIYFQGTGAADDSGLPNDRFFAVRPEGSVSTLKIQRTERGDSAVYLCASSLEASLRGEQYFGPGTRLTVT.